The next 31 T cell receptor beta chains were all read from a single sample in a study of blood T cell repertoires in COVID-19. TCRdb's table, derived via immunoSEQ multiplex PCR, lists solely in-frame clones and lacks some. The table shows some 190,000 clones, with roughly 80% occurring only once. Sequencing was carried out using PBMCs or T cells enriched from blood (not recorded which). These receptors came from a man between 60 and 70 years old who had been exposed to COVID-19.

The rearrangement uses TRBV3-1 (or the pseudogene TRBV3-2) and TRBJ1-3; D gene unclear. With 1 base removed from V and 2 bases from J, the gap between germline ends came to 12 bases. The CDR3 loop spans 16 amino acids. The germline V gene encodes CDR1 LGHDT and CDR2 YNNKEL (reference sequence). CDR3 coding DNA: TGTGCCAGCAGCCAAGGGGCGTGGGTAGCTGGAAACACCATATATTTT. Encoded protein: CASSQGAWVAGNTIYF.

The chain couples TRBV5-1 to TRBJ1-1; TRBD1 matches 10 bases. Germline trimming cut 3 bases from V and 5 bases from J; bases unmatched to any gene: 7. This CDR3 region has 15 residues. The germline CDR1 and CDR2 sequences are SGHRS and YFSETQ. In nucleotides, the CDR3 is TGCGCCAGCAGCTCTAGTCGGACAGGGGGAACTGAAGCTTTCTTT. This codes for CASSSSRTGGTEAFF. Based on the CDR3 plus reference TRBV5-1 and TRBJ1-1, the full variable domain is KAGVTQTPRYLIKTRGQQVTLSCSPISGHRSVSWYQQTPGQGLQFLFEYFSETQRNKGNFPGRFSGRQFSNSRSEMNVSTLELGDSALYLCASSSSRTGGTEAFFGQGTRLTVV.

The CDR3 DNA is TGTGCCAGTAGTCCCCGCCGGAGCGGGAGAACCTACAATGAGCAGTTCTTC. Protein sequence: CASSPRRSGRTYNEQFF. The V call is TRBV19, the J call TRBJ2-1; 8 nucleotides match TRBD2. The CDR3 loop spans 17 amino acids. The J segment lost 2 bases and the V segment lost 5 bases, leaving 11 bases of the junction unmatched. Germline V gene sequence: CDR1 LNHDA, CDR2 SQIVND (reference sequence). Full variable domain (rest looked up from reference TRBV19 and TRBJ2-1): DGGITQSPKYLFRKEGQNVTLSCEQNLNHDAMYWYRQDPGQGLRLIYYSQIVNDFQKGDIAEGYSVSREKKESFPLTVTSAQKNPTAFYLCASSPRRSGRTYNEQFFGPGTRLTVL.

CDR3 sequence: CSVDRGYGYTF. The CDR3 coding sequence is TGCAGCGTTGACAGGGGCTATGGCTACACCTTC. V and J are TRBV29-1 and TRBJ1-2; a weak D match, TRBD1 (6 bases). The CDR3 runs 11 residues. Per the germline V gene, CDR1 is SQVTM and CDR2 is ANQGSEA. Trimming pared 3 bases from V and 4 bases from J, leaving 6 bases between.

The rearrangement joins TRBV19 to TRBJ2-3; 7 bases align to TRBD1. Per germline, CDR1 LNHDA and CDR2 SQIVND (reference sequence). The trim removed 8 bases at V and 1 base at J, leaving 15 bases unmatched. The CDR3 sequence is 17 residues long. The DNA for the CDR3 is TGTGCCAGTTCCGGACAGGCAAACCAGGGTGGCACAGATACGCAGTATTTT. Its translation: CASSGQANQGGTDTQYF.

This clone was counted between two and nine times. CDR3 bases: TGTGCCAGCAGCTCGGGACTAGATAACAATGAGCAGTTCTTC. Translation gives CASSSGLDNNEQFF. The V gene is TRBV5-6, the J gene TRBJ2-1, with TRBD2 matching 8 bases. This CDR3 has 14 residues. Trimming took 3 bases from V and 5 from J; bases not matched to a gene: 4. Germline V lookup: CDR1 SGHDT, CDR2 YYEEEE.

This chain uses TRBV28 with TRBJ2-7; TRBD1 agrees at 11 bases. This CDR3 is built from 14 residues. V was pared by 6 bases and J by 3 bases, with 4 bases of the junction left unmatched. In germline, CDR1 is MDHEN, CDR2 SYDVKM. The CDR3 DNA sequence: TGTGCCAGCAGGCGGACAGGGGGCAGCTACGAGCAGTACTTC. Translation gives CASRRTGGSYEQYF.

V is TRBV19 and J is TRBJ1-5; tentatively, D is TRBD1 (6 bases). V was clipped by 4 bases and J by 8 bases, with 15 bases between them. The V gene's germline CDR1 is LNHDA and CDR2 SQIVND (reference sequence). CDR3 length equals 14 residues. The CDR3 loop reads CASSTTGSREPQHF. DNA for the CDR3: TGTGCCAGTAGTACAACAGGGTCCCGGGAGCCCCAGCATTTT.

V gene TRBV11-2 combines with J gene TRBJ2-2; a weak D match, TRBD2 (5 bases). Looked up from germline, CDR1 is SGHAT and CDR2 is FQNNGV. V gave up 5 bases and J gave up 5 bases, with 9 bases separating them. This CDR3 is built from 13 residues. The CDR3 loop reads CASSQEATGELFF. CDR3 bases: TGTGCCAGCAGCCAGGAGGCGACCGGGGAGCTGTTTTTT. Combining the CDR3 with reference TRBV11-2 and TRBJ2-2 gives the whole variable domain EAGVAQSPRYKIIEKRQSVAFWCNPISGHATLYWYQQILGQGPKLLIQFQNNGVVDDSQLPKDRFSAERLKGVDSTLKIQPAKLEDSAVYLCASSQEATGELFFGEGSRLTVL.

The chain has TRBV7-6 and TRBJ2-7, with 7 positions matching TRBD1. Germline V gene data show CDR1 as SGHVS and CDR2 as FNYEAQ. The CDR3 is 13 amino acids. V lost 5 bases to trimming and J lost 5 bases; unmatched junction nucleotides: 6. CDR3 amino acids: CASSRQGWDEQYF. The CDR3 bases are TGTGCCAGCAGCCGACAGGGCTGGGACGAGCAGTACTTC.

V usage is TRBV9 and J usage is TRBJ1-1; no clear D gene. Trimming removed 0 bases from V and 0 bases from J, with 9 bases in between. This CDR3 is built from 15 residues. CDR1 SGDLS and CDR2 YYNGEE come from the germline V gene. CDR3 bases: TGTGCCAGCAGCGTAGACAGCTCAATGAACACTGAAGCTTTCTTT. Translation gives CASSVDSSMNTEAFF. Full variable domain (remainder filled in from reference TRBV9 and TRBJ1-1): DSGVTQTPKHLITATGQRVTLRCSPRSGDLSVYWYQQSLDQGLQFLIQYYNGEERAKGNILERFSAQQFPDLHSELNLSSLELGDSALYFCASSVDSSMNTEAFFGQGTRLTVV.

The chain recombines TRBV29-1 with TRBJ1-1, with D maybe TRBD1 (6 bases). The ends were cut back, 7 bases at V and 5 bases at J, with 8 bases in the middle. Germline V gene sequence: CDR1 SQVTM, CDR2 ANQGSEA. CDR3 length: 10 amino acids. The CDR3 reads CSGGGTEAFF. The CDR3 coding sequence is TGCAGCGGAGGGGGAACTGAAGCTTTCTTT. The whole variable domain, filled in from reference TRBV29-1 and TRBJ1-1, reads SAVISQKPSRDICQRGTSLTIQCQVDSQVTMMFWYRQQPGQSLTLIATANQGSEATYESGFVIDKFPISRPNLTFSTLTVSNMSPEDSSIYLCSGGGTEAFFGQGTRLTVV.

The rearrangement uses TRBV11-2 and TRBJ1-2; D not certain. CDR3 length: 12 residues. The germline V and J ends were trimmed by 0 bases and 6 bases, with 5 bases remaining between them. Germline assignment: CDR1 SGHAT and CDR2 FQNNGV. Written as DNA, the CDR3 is TGTGCCAGCAGCTTAGACCCCGATGGCTACACCTTC. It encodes CASSLDPDGYTF.

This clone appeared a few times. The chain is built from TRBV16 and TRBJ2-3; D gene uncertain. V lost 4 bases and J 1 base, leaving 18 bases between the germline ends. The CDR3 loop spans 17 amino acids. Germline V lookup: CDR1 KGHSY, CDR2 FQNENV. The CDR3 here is CASSLHRGFGGTDTQYF. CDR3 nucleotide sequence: TGTGCCAGCAGCCTCCACCGAGGATTTGGAGGCACAGATACGCAGTATTTT.

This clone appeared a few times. The CDR3 loop reads CASSERGNSPLHF. The CDR3 nucleotides are TGTGCCAGCAGTGAAAGGGGTAATTCACCCCTCCACTTT. The chain joins TRBV6-1 to TRBJ1-6; perhaps TRBD1 as D (5 bases). Germline V CDR1 and CDR2: MNHNS, SASEGT. With 2 bases removed from V and 6 bases from J, the gap between germline ends came to 5 bases. This CDR3 contains 13 residues.

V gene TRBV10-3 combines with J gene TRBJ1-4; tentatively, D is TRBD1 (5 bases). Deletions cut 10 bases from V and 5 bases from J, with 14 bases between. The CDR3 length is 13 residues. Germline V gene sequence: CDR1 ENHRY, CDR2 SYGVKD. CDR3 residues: CANRQSPNEKLFF. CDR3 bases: TGTGCCAACCGACAGTCCCCCAATGAAAAACTGTTTTTT.

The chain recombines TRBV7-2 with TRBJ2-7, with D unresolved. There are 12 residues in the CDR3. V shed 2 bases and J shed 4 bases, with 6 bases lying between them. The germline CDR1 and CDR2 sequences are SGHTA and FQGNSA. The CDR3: CASSLRRYEQYF. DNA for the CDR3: TGTGCCAGCAGCTTAAGGCGGTACGAGCAGTACTTC.

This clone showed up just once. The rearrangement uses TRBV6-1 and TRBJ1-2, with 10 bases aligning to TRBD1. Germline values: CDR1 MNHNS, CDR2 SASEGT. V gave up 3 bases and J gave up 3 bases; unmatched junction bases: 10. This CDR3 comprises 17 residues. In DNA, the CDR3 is TGTGCCAGCAGTGATCCGGGACAGGGGATTGCCGACTATGGCTACACCTTC. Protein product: CASSDPGQGIADYGYTF.

The DNA for the CDR3 is TGTGCCAGCAGTTTAAGGACAGGGACCTACGAGCAGTACTTC. This sequence encodes CASSLRTGTYEQYF. The chain has TRBV28 and TRBJ2-7; 8 nucleotides match TRBD1. The CDR3 is made up of 14 amino acids. The ends lost 2 bases at V and 2 bases at J; junction bases unmatched: 2. Germline V gene data show CDR1 as MDHEN and CDR2 as SYDVKM. Complete variable domain (other parts from reference TRBV28 and TRBJ2-7): DVKVTQSSRYLVKRTGEKVFLECVQDMDHENMFWYRQDPGLGLRLIYFSYDVKMKEKGDIPEGYSVSREKKERFSLILESASTNQTSMYLCASSLRTGTYEQYFGPGTRLTVT.

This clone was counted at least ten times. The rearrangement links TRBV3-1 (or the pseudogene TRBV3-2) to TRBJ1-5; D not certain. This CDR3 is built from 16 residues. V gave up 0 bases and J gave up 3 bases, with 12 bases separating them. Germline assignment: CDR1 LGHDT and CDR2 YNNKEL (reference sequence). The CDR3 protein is CASSQEFSIVNQPQHF. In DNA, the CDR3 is TGTGCCAGCAGCCAAGAGTTTTCAATAGTCAATCAGCCCCAGCATTTT.

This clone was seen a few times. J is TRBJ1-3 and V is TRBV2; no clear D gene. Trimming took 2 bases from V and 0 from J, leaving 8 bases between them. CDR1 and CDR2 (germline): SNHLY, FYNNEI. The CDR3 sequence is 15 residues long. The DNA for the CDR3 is TGTGCCAGCAGTGAAAGCGGGTCCTCTGGAAACACCATATATTTT. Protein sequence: CASSESGSSGNTIYF.

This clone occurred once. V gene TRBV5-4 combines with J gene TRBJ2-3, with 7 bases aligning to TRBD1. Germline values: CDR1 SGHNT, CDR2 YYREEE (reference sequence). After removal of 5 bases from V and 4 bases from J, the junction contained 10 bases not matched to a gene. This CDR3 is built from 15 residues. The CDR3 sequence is CASRTGTVTPDTQYF. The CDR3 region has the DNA TGTGCCAGCAGGACGGGGACAGTAACTCCAGATACGCAGTATTTT.

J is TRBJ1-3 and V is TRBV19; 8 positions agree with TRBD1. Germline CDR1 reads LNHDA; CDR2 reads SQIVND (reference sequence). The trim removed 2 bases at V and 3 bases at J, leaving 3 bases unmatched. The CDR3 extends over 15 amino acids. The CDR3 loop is CASSIPTGVGNTIYF. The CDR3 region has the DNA TGTGCCAGTAGTATACCGACAGGGGTTGGAAACACCATATATTTT.

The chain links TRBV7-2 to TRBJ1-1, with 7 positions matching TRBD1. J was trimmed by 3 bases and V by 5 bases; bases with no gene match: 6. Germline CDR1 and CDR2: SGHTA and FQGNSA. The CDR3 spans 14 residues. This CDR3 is CASSTWDSYTEAFF. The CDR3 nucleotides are TGTGCCAGCAGCACCTGGGACAGCTACACTGAAGCTTTCTTT.

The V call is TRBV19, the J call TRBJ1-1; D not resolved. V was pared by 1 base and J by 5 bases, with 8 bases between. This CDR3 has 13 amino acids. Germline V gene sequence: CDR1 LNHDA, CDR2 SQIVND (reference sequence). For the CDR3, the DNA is TGTGCCAGTAGTATAGCAACCGGTACTGAAGCTTTCTTT. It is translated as CASSIATGTEAFF.

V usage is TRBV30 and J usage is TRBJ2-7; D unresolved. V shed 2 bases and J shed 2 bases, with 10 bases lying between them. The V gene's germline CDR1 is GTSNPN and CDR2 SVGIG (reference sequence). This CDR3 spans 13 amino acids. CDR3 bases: TGTGCCTGGAGTCCAGATATTGCCTACGAGCAGTACTTC. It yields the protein CAWSPDIAYEQYF.

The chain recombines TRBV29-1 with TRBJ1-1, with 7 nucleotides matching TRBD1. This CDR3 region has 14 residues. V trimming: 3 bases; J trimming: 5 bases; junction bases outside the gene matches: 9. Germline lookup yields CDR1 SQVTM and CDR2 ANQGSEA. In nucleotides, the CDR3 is TGCAGCGTTGATGGGGACAGTAGAAGAACTGAAGCTTTCTTT. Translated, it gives CSVDGDSRRTEAFF.

CDR3 amino acids: CASSLGVSETYEQYF. The CDR3 DNA sequence: TGCGCCAGCAGCTTGGGGGTTAGCGAAACCTACGAGCAGTACTTC. The rearrangement uses TRBV5-1 and TRBJ2-7; perhaps TRBD2 as D (5 bases). Germline CDR1 and CDR2: SGHRS and YFSETQ. The CDR3 runs 15 residues. The V end lost 0 bases, the J end lost 2 bases, and 12 bases lay between the germline ends.

The CDR3 nucleotides are TGTGCCACCAGCCCCCGGGGGGGTCATGAGCAGTTCTTC. Protein: CATSPRGGHEQFF. The chain combines TRBV15 with TRBJ2-1; TRBD2 matches at 8 bases. The germline V gene has CDR1 LNHNV and CDR2 YYDKDF (reference sequence). V lost 5 bases, J lost 8 bases, and 5 bases stayed unmatched. This CDR3 is built from 13 residues.

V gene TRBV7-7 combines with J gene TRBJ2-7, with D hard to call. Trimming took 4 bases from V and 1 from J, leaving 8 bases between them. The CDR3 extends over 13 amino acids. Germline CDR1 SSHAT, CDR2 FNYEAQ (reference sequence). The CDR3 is CASSSYGSYEQYF. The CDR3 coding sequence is TGTGCCAGCAGCTCTTACGGGTCCTACGAGCAGTACTTC.

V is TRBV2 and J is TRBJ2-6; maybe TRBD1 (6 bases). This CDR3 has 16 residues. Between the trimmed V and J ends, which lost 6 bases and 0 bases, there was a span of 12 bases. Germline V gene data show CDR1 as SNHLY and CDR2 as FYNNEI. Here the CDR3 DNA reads TGTGCCAGCAGGGACAGTTCTTCCTCTGGGGCCAACGTCCTGACTTTC. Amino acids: CASRDSSSSGANVLTF.